This T cell receptor (beta chain) is drawn from a study of preoperative IRX-2 immunotherapy in early breast cancer. Treatment: preoperative locoregional IRX-2 cytokine immunotherapy. TCRdb's table, derived via immunoSEQ multiplex PCR, lists solely in-frame clones and lacks some. The table shows around 60,000 clones, with approximately 93% occurring only once. Looked up from germline, CDR1 is SGHTA and CDR2 is FQGNSA. The length of the CDR3 is 14 residues. Trimming stripped 2 bases from V and 8 bases from J, with 13 bases between. The rearrangement links TRBV7-2 to TRBJ2-4; D uncertain. This TCR was sampled from a human donor with breast cancer. This specimen was acquired from a patient treated with IRX-2 immunotherapy. The CDR3 reads CASSLSVANDIQYF. In DNA form, the CDR3 reads TGTGCCAGCAGCTTATCGGTGGCCAACGACATTCAGTACTTC.